The present T cell receptor beta chain was sequenced within a study of T cells in Graves' hyperthyroidism and ophthalmopathy. For the study at large: The initial diagnosis was the point when peripheral blood was collected, ahead of any treatment. Study results and caveats: The model anticipated ophthalmopathy a median about 7 months pre-onset. Blood samples included most of the expanded thyroid clonotypes exceeding 0.001.

TCR beta CDR3 regions were amplified from RNA transcripts. First-round RT-PCR of the TCR CDR3 relied on the HTBI primer set. TCRdb independently ran MiXCR on the multiplex PCR reads; one entry per CDR3 protein. The sample consists of 300,000 to 450,000 distinct CDR3 sequences, roughly 18% of them appearing once. This clonotype appeared many times. Its antigen is as yet unknown. The study based diagnoses on clinical symptoms, serum thyroxine and TRAb, thyroid ultrasound and orbital computed tomography. The length of the CDR3 is 15 residues. Germline CDR1 MNHEY, CDR2 SMNVEV (reference sequence). V shed 4 bases and J shed 0 bases, with 13 bases lying between them.

V usage is TRBV27 and J usage is TRBJ2-7; D remains ambiguous. Material for sequencing was blood. The sequence was collected from a woman in her thirties or forties with Graves' ophthalmopathy. CDR3 sequence (DNA): TGTGCCAGCAGTTCACTTGGTATTGGCTCCTACGAGCAGTACTTC. It yields the protein CASSSLGIGSYEQYF.